This is a list of T cell receptor beta chains from one sample in a study of immune reconstitution after stem cell transplant in scleroderma. TCRdb reprocessed the RT-PCR reads with MiXCR, giving one entry per CDR3 protein. The sample gives 3,500 to 4,000 distinct CDR3 sequences, roughly 5.9% of which show up once; 15% is in the top ten. Sampling was performed before or after autologous hematopoietic stem cell transplantation (not recorded which). The receptors here all came from a female donor with systemic sclerosis. Both conserved end residues are part of each CDR3. A D gene is named only where the DNA matches it firmly. Only some rows state a clone size, as once, few, many or a class for expanded clones.

v_call: TRBV7-2; d_call: -; j_call: TRBJ2-5; clone_size: medium-sized; cdr3_aa: CASSLAGAQETQYF; cdr3_nt: TGTGCCAGCAGCTTAGCGGGGGCCCAAGAGACCCAGTACTTC
v_call: TRBV7-6; d_call: -; j_call: TRBJ2-2; clone_size: medium-sized; cdr3_aa: CASSFSGNTGELFF; cdr3_nt: TGTGCCAGCAGCTTCTCCGGGAACACCGGGGAGCTGTTTTTT
v_call: TRBV20-1; d_call: TRBD2; j_call: TRBJ2-4; clone_size: medium-sized; cdr3_aa: CSAAGLADNIQYF; cdr3_nt: TGCAGTGCTGCAGGACTAGCGGATAACATTCAGTACTTC
v_call: TRBV5-1; d_call: -; j_call: TRBJ2-1; clone_size: few; cdr3_aa: CASVEGSSYNEQFF; cdr3_nt: TGCGCCAGCGTGGAGGGTAGCTCCTACAATGAGCAGTTCTTC
v_call: TRBV5-1; d_call: -; j_call: TRBJ2-1; clone_size: medium-sized; cdr3_aa: CASSPEGRYNEQFF; cdr3_nt: TGCGCCAGCAGCCCGGAGGGGAGATACAATGAGCAGTTCTTC
v_call: TRBV29-1; d_call: -; j_call: TRBJ2-4; clone_size: medium-sized; cdr3_aa: CSVERLRDIQYF; cdr3_nt: TGCAGCGTTGAACGGTTAAGAGACATTCAGTACTTC
v_call: TRBV7-6; d_call: TRBD2; j_call: TRBJ2-1; clone_size: large; cdr3_aa: CASSLALLAGVNNEQFF; cdr3_nt: TGTGCCAGCAGCTTAGCGCTCCTAGCGGGAGTAAACAATGAGCAGTTCTTC
v_call: TRBV27; d_call: TRBD1; j_call: TRBJ1-2; clone_size: medium-sized; cdr3_aa: CASSFGTGEAGYTF; cdr3_nt: TGTGCCAGCAGTTTCGGGACAGGGGAGGCTGGCTACACCTTC
v_call: TRBV5-1; d_call: TRBD1; j_call: TRBJ1-1; clone_size: large; cdr3_aa: CASSLTTTGGNTEAFF; cdr3_nt: TGCGCCAGCAGCTTGACCACCACAGGGGGGAACACTGAAGCTTTCTTT
v_call: TRBV15; d_call: -; j_call: TRBJ2-1; clone_size: medium-sized; cdr3_aa: CATSRTPGLSYNEQFF; cdr3_nt: TGTGCCACCAGCCGAACCCCCGGGCTTTCCTACAATGAGCAGTTCTTC
v_call: TRBV11-2; d_call: -; j_call: TRBJ2-7; clone_size: -; cdr3_aa: CASSFRTARAPSYEQYF; cdr3_nt: TGTGCCAGCAGCTTCCGGACCGCCCGGGCCCCGTCCTACGAGCAGTACTTC
v_call: TRBV5-1; d_call: TRBD2; j_call: TRBJ2-3; clone_size: medium-sized; cdr3_aa: CASSLVLAGFTDTQYF; cdr3_nt: TGCGCCAGCAGCCTAGTCCTAGCGGGGTTCACAGATACGCAGTATTTT
v_call: TRBV20-1; d_call: -; j_call: TRBJ1-3; clone_size: medium-sized; cdr3_aa: CSATPHTEPGNTIYF; cdr3_nt: TGCAGTGCGACCCCCCACACGGAGCCAGGAAACACCATATATTTT
v_call: TRBV10-3; d_call: -; j_call: TRBJ2-7; clone_size: medium-sized; cdr3_aa: CAISESAEYEQYF; cdr3_nt: TGTGCCATCAGTGAATCTGCGGAGTACGAGCAGTACTTC
v_call: TRBV20-1; d_call: TRBD1; j_call: TRBJ2-5; clone_size: medium-sized; cdr3_aa: CSASRRTGAETQYF; cdr3_nt: TGCAGTGCTAGCAGAAGGACAGGGGCAGAGACCCAGTACTTC
v_call: TRBV7-2; d_call: TRBD1; j_call: TRBJ2-6; clone_size: -; cdr3_aa: CASSFFGQGVAGANVLTF; cdr3_nt: TGTGCCAGCAGCTTTTTTGGACAGGGGGTGGCAGGGGCCAACGTCCTGACTTTC
v_call: TRBV28; d_call: -; j_call: TRBJ2-1; clone_size: medium-sized; cdr3_aa: CASRGDNEQFF; cdr3_nt: TGTGCCAGCAGAGGGGACAATGAGCAGTTCTTC
v_call: TRBV6-5; d_call: -; j_call: TRBJ1-5; clone_size: medium-sized; cdr3_aa: CASSYGAGSQPQHF; cdr3_nt: TGTGCCAGCAGTTACGGGGCAGGGAGTCAGCCCCAGCATTTT
v_call: TRBV20-1; d_call: -; j_call: TRBJ1-4; clone_size: medium-sized; cdr3_aa: CSATTSGLRAGINEKLFF; cdr3_nt: TGCAGTGCTACCACCTCTGGGTTAAGGGCGGGAATTAATGAAAAACTGTTTTTT
v_call: TRBV20-1; d_call: TRBD1; j_call: TRBJ1-5; clone_size: medium-sized; cdr3_aa: CSAPDRVNQPQHF; cdr3_nt: TGCAGTGCCCCTGACAGGGTCAATCAGCCCCAGCATTTT
v_call: TRBV3-1; d_call: -; j_call: TRBJ2-1; clone_size: medium-sized; cdr3_aa: CASSRDLYNEQFF; cdr3_nt: TGTGCCAGCAGCCGGGATCTATACAATGAGCAGTTCTTC
v_call: TRBV28; d_call: -; j_call: TRBJ1-1; clone_size: medium-sized; cdr3_aa: CASGGGLF; cdr3_nt: TGTGCCAGCGGGGGCGGTTTGTTT
v_call: TRBV3-1; d_call: -; j_call: TRBJ1-1; clone_size: -; cdr3_aa: CASSPKGRAGAAFF; cdr3_nt: TGTGCCAGCAGCCCGAAGGGCAGGGCTGGGGCGGCTTTCTTT
v_call: TRBV15; d_call: TRBD1; j_call: TRBJ2-7; clone_size: few; cdr3_aa: CATSRPGQGYEQYF; cdr3_nt: TGTGCCACCAGCAGACCGGGACAGGGCTACGAGCAGTACTTC
v_call: TRBV5-1; d_call: -; j_call: TRBJ2-7; clone_size: medium-sized; cdr3_aa: CASSLSGGYEQYF; cdr3_nt: TGCGCCAGCAGCTTATCAGGTGGCTACGAGCAGTACTTC
v_call: TRBV5-1; d_call: TRBD1; j_call: TRBJ1-1; clone_size: medium-sized; cdr3_aa: CASSQDRGRSTEAFF; cdr3_nt: TGCGCCAGCAGCCAAGACAGGGGAAGGAGCACTGAAGCTTTCTTT
v_call: TRBV7-8; d_call: -; j_call: TRBJ1-3; clone_size: -; cdr3_aa: CASSATDGSGNTIYF; cdr3_nt: TGTGCCAGCAGCGCTACGGACGGCTCTGGAAACACCATATATTTT
v_call: TRBV2; d_call: TRBD1; j_call: TRBJ2-6; clone_size: medium-sized; cdr3_aa: CASSEIRDSLSGANVLTF; cdr3_nt: TGTGCCAGCAGTGAAATCCGGGACAGCCTCTCTGGGGCCAACGTCCTGACTTTC
v_call: TRBV5-1; d_call: -; j_call: TRBJ2-5; clone_size: medium-sized; cdr3_aa: CASSPWSGSQETQYF; cdr3_nt: TGCGCCAGCAGCCCGTGGTCGGGGTCCCAAGAGACCCAGTACTTC
v_call: TRBV29-1; d_call: -; j_call: TRBJ2-3; clone_size: few; cdr3_aa: CSVEEPRGLFHGADTQYF; cdr3_nt: TGCAGCGTTGAAGAACCCCGGGGACTTTTCCACGGGGCAGATACGCAGTATTTT
v_call: TRBV7-2; d_call: TRBD1; j_call: TRBJ1-6; clone_size: -; cdr3_aa: CASSLDRGNSPLHF; cdr3_nt: TGTGCCAGCAGCTTAGACAGGGGAAATTCACCCCTCCACTTT
v_call: TRBV12-3/TRBV12-4; d_call: TRBD2; j_call: TRBJ2-3; clone_size: -; cdr3_aa: CASSLARVSGGTTDTQYF; cdr3_nt: TGTGCCAGCAGTTTAGCGCGAGTTAGCGGGGGGACCACAGATACGCAGTATTTT
v_call: TRBV6-5; d_call: -; j_call: TRBJ2-7; clone_size: few; cdr3_aa: CASRTASYEQYF; cdr3_nt: TGTGCCAGCCGGACAGCAAGCTACGAGCAGTACTTC
v_call: TRBV18; d_call: -; j_call: TRBJ1-4; clone_size: few; cdr3_aa: CASSPGARDNEKLFF; cdr3_nt: TGTGCCAGCTCTCCAGGGGCTCGGGATAATGAAAAACTGTTTTTT
v_call: TRBV7-2; d_call: -; j_call: TRBJ1-3; clone_size: large; cdr3_aa: CASSPMRNTIYF; cdr3_nt: TGTGCCAGCAGCCCTATGAGAAACACCATATATTTT